The 24 T cell receptor beta chains below all came from one sample that was sequenced in a study of post-analysis software for immune sequencing data. Study-wide findings and caveats: When patients were compared with controls, five TRBV segments were more frequent, TRBV5-6, TRBV5-1 and TRBV20-1 among them.

Built from TCR beta cDNA, the libraries had unique molecular identifiers in them. A single record per CDR3 protein comes from TCRdb applying MiXCR to the PCR reads. Of hundreds of thousands of distinct CDR3 sequences in the sample, approximately 38% were seen once. The antigens for these receptors are not known. Material: blood. The receptor source for this set is a girl between 10 and 17 years old with multiple sclerosis.

The chain joins TRBV7-8 to TRBJ1-1; a weak D match, TRBD1 (5 bases). Germline CDR1 is SGHVS and CDR2 is FQNEAQ. This CDR3 spans 15 amino acids. V gave up 4 bases and J gave up 0 bases, with 12 bases separating them. As DNA, the CDR3 is TGTGCCAGCAGCTCGGGGGAAGGTTTGAACACTGAAGCTTTCTTT. Amino acid sequence: CASSSGEGLNTEAFF.

This sequence joins TRBV5-1 and TRBJ2-1, with a weak D call TRBD2 (6 bases). The CDR3 has 16 residues. The germline gives CDR1 SGHRS, CDR2 YFSETQ. V lost 10 bases, J lost 0 bases, and 20 bases lay in between. The CDR3 DNA reads as TGCGCCGGACTAACACACAGTCAAAGCTCCTACAATGAGCAGTTCTTC. Protein sequence: CAGLTHSQSSYNEQFF.

This clonotype has more than one count but fewer than ten. In DNA, the CDR3 is TGTGCCATCAGTGGTAACCCGGGACCTTATAGGACTGAAGCTTTCTTT. Amino acid sequence: CAISGNPGPYRTEAFF. The chain combines TRBV10-3 with TRBJ1-1; possible D gene TRBD1, 5 bases. The germline V gene encodes CDR1 ENHRY and CDR2 SYGVKD. This CDR3 region has 16 residues. Trimming removed 4 bases from V and 5 bases from J, with 20 bases in between.

The chain joins TRBV5-5 to TRBJ1-1; TRBD1 agrees at 7 bases. Germline V gene lookup returns CDR1 SGHKS and CDR2 YYEKEE (reference sequence). The CDR3 totals 13 residues. V shed 4 bases, J shed 6 bases, and the junction held 6 bases outside the gene matches. CDR3 bases: TGTGCCAGCAGCCCGGGGGGACAGCCTGAAGCTTTCTTT. This codes for CASSPGGQPEAFF.

This clonotype occurred a few times. The rearrangement uses TRBV2 and TRBJ2-3; unclear D gene. The germline V and J ends were trimmed by 4 bases and 0 bases, with 11 bases remaining between them. The CDR3 sequence is 15 residues long. Germline CDR1 is SNHLY and CDR2 is FYNNEI. CDR3 region: CASSGGSPSTDTQYF. As DNA, the CDR3 is TGTGCCAGCAGTGGCGGCAGCCCTAGCACAGATACGCAGTATTTT.

Only one count was recorded for this clonotype. The germline gene is not matched at one end of the junction; a read error may be the cause. V gene TRBV6-2 or TRBV6-3 combines with J gene TRBJ2-3; perhaps TRBD2 as D (5 bases). Per germline, CDR1 MNHEY and CDR2 SVGEGT. This CDR3 has 14 residues. CDR3 loop: CASRYSSGADTQYF. The CDR3 nucleotides are TGTGCCAGCAGGTACTCGAGCGGAGCTGATACGCAGTATTTT.

The sample holds a few counts of this clonotype. The chain carries TRBV5-8 and TRBJ2-7; possible D gene TRBD2, 6 bases. Trimming left V 0 bases short and J 1 base short, with 11 bases between. There are 15 residues in the CDR3. Germline assignment: CDR1 SGHTS and CDR2 YDEGEE. The CDR3 nucleotides read TGTGCCAGCAGCTTGGAGGGCGGGGTGTCCTACGAGCAGTACTTC. Its translation: CASSLEGGVSYEQYF.

Only a few counts were recorded for this clonotype. This sequence joins TRBV20-1 and TRBJ1-4; no clear D gene. This CDR3 comprises 13 residues. V was cut by 8 bases and J by 0 bases, with 10 bases left in between. Germline CDR1 reads DFQATT; CDR2 reads SNEGSKA (reference sequence). For the CDR3, the DNA is TGCAGTCAGACGGCGGCAACTAATGAAAAACTGTTTTTT. Protein sequence: CSQTAATNEKLFF.

Only a few counts were recorded for this clonotype. This chain connects TRBV6-6 to TRBJ2-7, with 10 bases aligning to TRBD2. Germline trimming cut 9 bases from V and 2 bases from J; bases unmatched to any gene: 7. From germline, CDR1 is MNHNY and CDR2 SVGAGI (reference sequence). The CDR3 is 14 amino acids. The CDR3 nucleotides are TGTGCCAGTCGAGTAGCGGGGGGACCCTACGAGCAGTACTTC. Residues: CASRVAGGPYEQYF.

The rearrangement joins TRBV30 to TRBJ2-2; D is ambiguous. V was trimmed by 0 bases and J by 5 bases, leaving 16 bases between them. The CDR3 consists of 16 residues. Germline-derived CDR1 and CDR2 are GTSNPN and SVGIG (reference sequence). The CDR3, as DNA: TGTGCCTGGAGTGTACGAAGCGCCGTGAGGACCGGGGAGCTGTTTTTT. Residues: CAWSVRSAVRTGELFF.

This clonotype was seen a handful of times. The V gene is TRBV7-2, the J gene TRBJ2-7, with D perhaps TRBD2 (6 bases). This CDR3 comprises 14 residues. V gave up 5 bases and J gave up 5 bases, with 16 bases separating them. From germline, CDR1 is SGHTA and CDR2 FQGNSA. CDR3 in amino acids: CASSPERSSDEQYF. Here the CDR3 DNA reads TGTGCCAGCAGCCCTGAGAGGTCTAGCGACGAGCAGTACTTC.

This clonotype appeared a few times. V and J are TRBV4-3 and TRBJ2-3; D is unclear. Germline CDR1 and CDR2: LGHNA and YSLEER. Between the trimmed V and J ends, which lost 3 bases and 2 bases, there was a span of 15 bases. The CDR3 spans 16 residues. CDR3 amino acids: CASSQWVGLPTDTQYF. In nucleotides, the CDR3 is TGCGCCAGCAGCCAGTGGGTGGGTCTACCCACAGATACGCAGTATTTT.

The chain has TRBV2 and TRBJ2-5; D remains unclear. The germline V and J ends were trimmed by 7 bases and 9 bases, with 12 bases remaining between them. The CDR3 covers 11 residues. The germline CDR1 and CDR2 sequences are SNHLY and FYNNEI. The CDR3, as DNA: TGTGCCAGCAAGACTTATGAGGCCCAGTACTTC. Protein sequence: CASKTYEAQYF.

This clonotype occurred a few times. The chain joins TRBV2 to TRBJ2-5, with no clear D. CDR1 and CDR2 (germline): SNHLY, FYNNEI. CDR3 length equals 15 residues. The germline V and J ends were trimmed by 8 bases and 1 base, with 17 bases remaining between them. The CDR3, as DNA: TGTGCCAGCGGGGTGGCAGGATTAACCCAAGAGACCCAGTACTTC. Translated: CASGVAGLTQETQYF.

A remark on this clonotype: The junction and the germline gene differ at one end; a read error may be behind it. The J gene is TRBJ2-7, the V gene TRBV5-1, with D perhaps given as TRBD1 or TRBD2 (6 bases each). CDR3 size: 14 residues. Looked up from germline, CDR1 is SGHRS and CDR2 is YFSETQ. This CDR3 is CASSFGGPSYEQYF. The CDR3 DNA follows: TGTGCCAGCAGCTTTGGGGGGCCTTCCTACGAGCAGTACTTC.

The chain combines TRBV11-1 with TRBJ1-2; the D is unclear. Germline V gene data show CDR1 as SGHAT and CDR2 as FQDESV (reference sequence). Trimming stripped 1 base from V and 2 bases from J, with 29 bases between. The CDR3 length is 21 residues. CDR3 region: CASSLGRIFAKEPRKNYGYTF. In DNA, the CDR3 is TGTGCCAGCAGCTTAGGCCGTATCTTCGCGAAAGAGCCGCGAAAGAACTATGGCTACACCTTC.

This sequence joins TRBV7-2 and TRBJ2-5, with D tentatively TRBD1 or TRBD2 (5 bases each). This CDR3 region has 14 residues. CDR1 SGHTA and CDR2 FQGNSA come from the germline V gene. The V gene lost 5 bases and the J gene lost 5 bases, with 15 bases spanning the gap. CDR3 in DNA: TGTGCCAGCAGCCCCGGGACCCCTTTCGAGACCCAGTACTTC. This encodes CASSPGTPFETQYF.

The rearrangement joins TRBV12-3 or TRBV12-4 to TRBJ1-2, with 8 bases fitting TRBD1. This CDR3 contains 15 residues. V was clipped by 3 bases and J by 2 bases; unmatched bases: 5. CDR3 residues: CASSFLTGGNYGYTF. In DNA form, the CDR3 reads TGTGCCAGCAGTTTTTTAACAGGGGGGAACTATGGCTACACCTTC.

This clonotype turned up a few times. This rearrangement joins TRBV7-3 to TRBJ2-1; a possible D gene is TRBD2 (6 bases). The CDR3 extends over 13 amino acids. V was pared by 0 bases and J by 9 bases, with 9 bases between. Germline V CDR1 and CDR2: SGHTA, FQGTGA. The DNA of the CDR3 is TGTGCCAGCAGCTTAACGTTGGGGGGTGAGCAGTTCTTC. Translated, it gives CASSLTLGGEQFF. Together with reference TRBV7-3 and TRBJ2-1, the CDR3 gives the full variable domain: GAGVSQTPSNKVTEKGKYVELRCDPISGHTALYWYRQSLGQGPEFLIYFQGTGAADDSGLPNDRFFAVRPEGSVSTLKIQRTERGDSAVYLCASSLTLGGEQFFGPGTRLTVL.

The rearrangement links TRBV4-3 to TRBJ2-3; either TRBD1 or TRBD2 may supply D (5 bases each). V gave up 1 base and J gave up 4 bases, with 21 bases separating them. The CDR3 has 18 residues. Germline V gene sequence: CDR1 LGHNA, CDR2 YSLEER. The CDR3 DNA follows: TGCGCCAGCAGCCAAGGGGGGACCAGGCCCTTCTTCCCAGATACGCAGTATTTT. This gives the protein CASSQGGTRPFFPDTQYF.

The CDR3 sequence: CSTFRQNEQYF. The CDR3 region has the DNA TGCAGTACCTTTAGACAGAATGAGCAGTACTTC. The chain uses TRBV20-1 and TRBJ2-7; maybe TRBD1 (5 bases). Trimming removed 8 bases at V and 7 bases at J, with 15 bases between. The CDR3 is 11 amino acids. Per germline, CDR1 DFQATT and CDR2 SNEGSKA (reference sequence).

The CDR3 protein is CSVDSAHIRGIANEQFF. Here the CDR3 DNA reads TGCAGCGTTGACAGCGCGCATATCAGGGGGATCGCCAATGAGCAGTTCTTC. The rearrangement links TRBV29-1 to TRBJ2-1, with TRBD1 matching 7 bases. Germline CDR1 reads SQVTM; CDR2 reads ANQGSEA. After removal of 3 bases from V and 6 bases from J, the junction contained 17 bases not matched to a gene. The length of the CDR3 is 17 residues.

This clonotype was seen a few times. The chain carries TRBV4-1 and TRBJ1-1; 9 nucleotides agree with TRBD1. Trimming took 5 bases from V and 3 from J; bases not matched to a gene: 7. This CDR3 comprises 15 residues. Germline CDR1 and CDR2: MGHRA and YSYEKL. CDR3 residues: CASSKRTGADTEAFF. The DNA for the CDR3 is TGCGCCAGCAGCAAAAGGACAGGGGCCGACACTGAAGCTTTCTTT.

The chain links TRBV12-3 or TRBV12-4 to TRBJ2-1; D not resolved. V shed 5 bases and J shed 0 bases, with 11 bases lying between them. The CDR3 spans 15 residues. The DNA for the CDR3 is TGTGCCAGCAGTCCTTTACCAAGCTCCTACAATGAGCAGTTCTTC. Translating it yields CASSPLPSSYNEQFF.